The 9 T cell receptor beta chains below come from one sample, sequenced in a study of blood T cell repertoires in COVID-19. Here immunoSEQ multiplex PCR was the method, and the copy in TCRdb shows in-frame clones only, minus some. The table lists 200,000 to 250,000 clones, 70% to 90% of them singletons. Material for sequencing was PBMCs or T cells enriched from blood (not recorded which). These receptors were taken from a man aged 25 to 40 who had recovered from COVID-19.

This chain links TRBV30 with TRBJ1-6; 8 positions agree with TRBD1. The V gene's germline CDR1 is GTSNPN and CDR2 SVGIG (reference sequence). This CDR3 is 14 amino acids long. V lost 5 bases to trimming and J lost 6 bases; unmatched junction nucleotides: 6. DNA of the CDR3: TGTGCCTGGCAGCCACAGGGGGGTAATTCACCCCTCCACTTT. Translated, it gives CAWQPQGGNSPLHF. The full variable domain, with the rest looked up from reference TRBV30 and TRBJ1-6, is SQTIHQWPATLVQPVGSPLSLECTVEGTSNPNLYWYRQAAGRGLQLLFYSVGIGQISSEVPQNLSASRPQDRQFILSSKKLLLSDSGFYLCAWQPQGGNSPLHFGNGTRLTVT.

The CDR3 DNA reads as TGTGCCAGCAGCGCTCGGACAGGGGTGGCAACTAATGAAAAACTGTTTTTT. This codes for CASSARTGVATNEKLFF. The chain uses TRBV7-9 and TRBJ1-4; TRBD1 matches at 9 bases. Trimming removed 5 bases from V and 0 bases from J; junction bases left unmatched: 7. The CDR3 extends over 17 amino acids. Germline loops: CDR1 SEHNR, CDR2 FQNEAQ (reference sequence).

The chain has TRBV29-1 and TRBJ1-1; D gene ambiguous. The V gene's germline CDR1 is SQVTM and CDR2 ANQGSEA. CDR3 length equals 12 residues. V lost 7 bases to trimming and J lost 4 bases, with 13 bases between them. The CDR3 spells CSATEGSTEAFF. The CDR3 region has the DNA TGCAGCGCCACAGAGGGAAGCACTGAAGCTTTCTTT.

The rearrangement links TRBV28 to TRBJ2-7; 7 positions agree with TRBD1. This CDR3 region has 15 residues. Germline lookup yields CDR1 MDHEN and CDR2 SYDVKM. The V segment lost 7 bases and the J segment 6 bases; nucleotides outside the gene matches: 15. The CDR3 loop is CASNEGQRVPGEQYF. The CDR3 DNA reads as TGTGCCAGCAACGAGGGACAGAGAGTCCCCGGCGAGCAGTACTTC.

CDR3: CASNRQGEGTDTQYF. The CDR3, as DNA: TGCGCCAGCAATCGGCAGGGGGAAGGCACAGATACGCAGTATTTT. The chain combines TRBV5-1 with TRBJ2-3; 7 bases are shared with TRBD1. Germline lookup yields CDR1 SGHRS and CDR2 YFSETQ. V trimming: 6 bases; J trimming: 1 base; junction bases outside the gene matches: 8. The CDR3 spans 15 residues. The whole variable domain, remainder taken from reference TRBV5-1 and TRBJ2-3, is KAGVTQTPRYLIKTRGQQVTLSCSPISGHRSVSWYQQTPGQGLQFLFEYFSETQRNKGNFPGRFSGRQFSNSRSEMNVSTLELGDSALYLCASNRQGEGTDTQYFGPGTRLTVL.

The V call is TRBV6-6, the J call TRBJ2-1, with D maybe TRBD1 (5 bases). Trimming removed 4 bases from V and 15 bases from J, with 22 bases in between. CDR3 size: 14 residues. CDR1 MNHNY and CDR2 SVGAGI come from the germline V gene (reference sequence). CDR3 region: CASSSIQLTGYRFF. CDR3 in DNA: TGTGCCAGCAGTTCCATCCAACTCACAGGATATCGGTTCTTC.

V is TRBV19 and J is TRBJ2-5; TRBD2 matches at 10 bases. The CDR3 spans 15 residues. In germline, CDR1 is LNHDA, CDR2 SQIVND (reference sequence). V lost 10 bases and J lost 1; bases outside the gene matches: 9. The CDR3 spells CATMVAGGAQETQYF. The CDR3 nucleotides are TGTGCCACGATGGTAGCGGGGGGAGCCCAAGAGACCCAGTACTTC.

V gene TRBV7-9 combines with J gene TRBJ1-5; a weak D match, TRBD1 (6 bases). Per the germline V gene, CDR1 is SEHNR and CDR2 is FQNEAQ (reference sequence). The V and J ends lost 3 bases and 4 bases respectively, with 16 bases between them. The CDR3 is 16 residues long. The CDR3 sequence is CASSFWGRGKNQPQHF. The CDR3 DNA is TGTGCCAGCAGCTTTTGGGGCAGGGGAAAAAATCAGCCCCAGCATTTT.

This clone is a singleton in its sample. This rearrangement joins TRBV19 to TRBJ2-3; TRBD1 might be the D (5 bases). The V gene's germline CDR1 is LNHDA and CDR2 SQIVND (reference sequence). This CDR3 contains 14 residues. V lost 0 bases and J 7 bases, leaving 11 bases between the germline ends. CDR3 sequence reads: CASSIDRASYTQYF. The CDR3 DNA follows: TGTGCCAGTAGTATAGACAGGGCATCATATACGCAGTATTTT.